This entry is about one T cell receptor beta chain. In the original analysis: Estimated nucleated cell counts came from reference gene primer amplification. Sequenced by immunoSEQ multiplex PCR; TCRdb stores in-frame clones only, minus some. Clonal size and the V and J genes are those of that table, whereas D and trimming came from the DNA. Of about 73,000 clones listed, more than 70% are singletons. This sample was taken from a study of blood T cell repertoires in COVID-19. Study details: COVID-19 samples from acute and convalescent phases originated in the United States, Italy and Spain. Nucleic acid was either cDNA or gDNA, and it came from T cells, B-cell-depleted T cells, or PBMCs.

Germline assignment: CDR1 GTSNPN and CDR2 SVGIG (reference sequence). V was trimmed by 1 base and J by 5 bases, leaving 12 bases between them. The length of the CDR3 is 14 residues. This chain uses TRBV30 with TRBJ1-5; D is ambiguous. This TCR derives from a man between 65 and 79 years old with COVID-19, enrolled during active disease. Sequenced material: peripheral blood. The CDR3 coding sequence is TGTGCCTGGAGTGATGGGCCGAACTATCAGCCCCAGCATTTT. This gives the protein CAWSDGPNYQPQHF. Combining the CDR3 with reference TRBV30 and TRBJ1-5 gives the whole variable domain SQTIHQWPATLVQPVGSPLSLECTVEGTSNPNLYWYRQAAGRGLQLLFYSVGIGQISSEVPQNLSASRPQDRQFILSSKKLLLSDSGFYLCAWSDGPNYQPQHFGDGTRLSIL.